These 22 T cell receptor beta chains share one sample of origin, sequenced in a study of OX40 agonist ivuxolimab in advanced cancers. TCRdb's copy holds only in-frame clones and misses some; the assay was immunoSEQ multiplex PCR. The sample consists of some 70,000 clones, 70% to 90% of them appearing once. The sequenced sample was CD4+ or CD8+ T cells sorted from blood, obtained in a trial of the OX40 agonist ivuxolimab. These receptors all stem from an adult with an advanced solid tumor such as melanoma, head and neck, liver or kidney cancer.

The chain has TRBV6-1 and TRBJ1-2; D remains unclear. The CDR3 length is 12 residues. Trimming left V 0 bases short and J 8 bases short, with 7 bases between. CDR1 and CDR2 from the germline V gene are MNHNS and SASEGT. The CDR3 coding sequence is TGTGCCAGCAGTGAAGCGATGGAGGGCTACACCTTC. Amino acid sequence: CASSEAMEGYTF.

The chain is built from TRBV7-2 and TRBJ2-2; TRBD1 matches 8 bases. The CDR3 has 14 amino acids. The trim removed 6 bases at V and 6 bases at J, leaving 6 bases unmatched. The germline gives CDR1 SGHTA, CDR2 FQGNSA. The DNA of the CDR3 is TGTGCCAGCAGTTCCAGGGGGCAGGCCGGGGAGCTGTTTTTT. Translation gives CASSSRGQAGELFF.

The rearrangement uses TRBV5-4 and TRBJ2-5, with 12 bases fitting TRBD2. The CDR3 extends over 20 amino acids. V shed 0 bases, J shed 4 bases, and the junction held 16 bases outside the gene matches. Germline V gene data show CDR1 as SGHNT and CDR2 as YYREEE (reference sequence). CDR3 amino acids: CASSLATFASGRAASETQYF. DNA of the CDR3: TGTGCCAGCAGCTTGGCCACGTTTGCTAGCGGGAGGGCCGCGTCAGAGACCCAGTACTTC.

The CDR3 nucleotides are TGTGCCAGCAGCAAAGTAGGGGTAAACACTGAAGCTTTCTTT. It yields the protein CASSKVGVNTEAFF. The rearrangement joins TRBV28 to TRBJ1-1, with D tentatively TRBD1 (5 bases). This CDR3 has 14 residues. Germline values: CDR1 MDHEN, CDR2 SYDVKM. Trimming removed 6 bases at V and 2 bases at J, with 13 bases between.

The V call is TRBV2, the J call TRBJ2-2, with D maybe TRBD1 (5 bases). There are 16 residues in the CDR3. Germline V gives CDR1 SNHLY, CDR2 FYNNEI. V was pared by 5 bases and J by 0 bases, with 13 bases between. CDR3 sequence (DNA): TGTGCCAGCAGTCGAGATATGACAGCGAACACCGGGGAGCTGTTTTTT. It encodes CASSRDMTANTGELFF. Full variable domain (missing parts from reference TRBV2 and TRBJ2-2): EPEVTQTPSHQVTQMGQEVILRCVPISNHLYFYWYRQILGQKVEFLVSFYNNEISEKSEIFDDQFSVERPDGSNFTLKIRSTKLEDSAMYFCASSRDMTANTGELFFGEGSRLTVL.

This rearrangement joins TRBV7-2 to TRBJ1-2, with TRBD1 matching 10 bases. The trim removed 1 base at V and 12 bases at J, leaving 8 bases unmatched. CDR1 SGHTA and CDR2 FQGNSA come from the germline V gene. The CDR3 is 14 amino acids. The CDR3 protein is CASSLVVDRGTNTF. In nucleotides, the CDR3 is TGTGCCAGCAGCTTAGTTGTGGACAGGGGGACGAACACCTTC.

This rearrangement joins TRBV4-2 to TRBJ1-6; 7 bases agree with TRBD1. J gave up 8 bases and V 3 bases, and 7 bases lay outside the gene matches. Germline lookup yields CDR1 LGHNA and CDR2 YNFKEQ. The CDR3 has 15 residues. CDR3 DNA: TGTGCCAGCAGCCAGGTGGACACAGGGGATTCACCCCTCCACTTT. It translates to CASSQVDTGDSPLHF.

The V gene is TRBV5-1, the J gene TRBJ1-6; D possibly corresponds to TRBD1 (5 bases). The CDR3 totals 13 residues. The ends were cut back, 4 bases at V and 9 bases at J, with 11 bases in the middle. From germline, CDR1 is SGHRS and CDR2 YFSETQ. The CDR3 bases are TGCGCCAGCAGCGGAGAGGGGACTTCACCCCTCCACTTT. Protein sequence: CASSGEGTSPLHF.

The V gene is TRBV11-1, the J gene TRBJ1-4; D unresolved. Germline CDR1 and CDR2: SGHAT and FQDESV (reference sequence). This CDR3 has 15 amino acids. Trimming removed 5 bases at V and 8 bases at J, with 18 bases between. CDR3 amino acids: CASSTKGGSGEKLFF. Here the CDR3 DNA reads TGTGCCAGCAGCACAAAGGGTGGCAGTGGAGAAAAACTGTTTTTT.

The chain recombines TRBV19 with TRBJ2-5; D unclear. Germline values: CDR1 LNHDA, CDR2 SQIVND (reference sequence). The CDR3 spans 11 residues. Trimming pared 8 bases from V and 2 bases from J, leaving 6 bases between. The CDR3 protein is CASRRQETQYF. CDR3 coding DNA: TGTGCCAGTCGGCGACAAGAGACCCAGTACTTC.

The CDR3 reads CASSYSGGPYEQYF. CDR3 nucleotides: TGTGCCAGCAGTTACTCCGGAGGGCCCTACGAGCAGTACTTC. V is TRBV6-6 and J is TRBJ2-7, with D possibly TRBD2 on 6 matching bases. The CDR3 consists of 14 residues. The V end lost 0 bases, the J end lost 2 bases, and 8 bases lay between the germline ends. Germline V gene data show CDR1 as MNHNY and CDR2 as SVGAGI (reference sequence).

The chain combines TRBV6-1 with TRBJ1-1; 12 bases line up with TRBD1. V trimming: 8 bases; J trimming: 4 bases; junction bases outside the gene matches: 2. This CDR3 has 13 residues. CDR1 is MNHNS and CDR2 is SASEGT in the germline V gene. This CDR3 is CASPGQGATEAFF. Here the CDR3 DNA reads TGTGCCAGCCCGGGACAGGGGGCCACTGAAGCTTTCTTT.

The V gene is TRBV29-1, the J gene TRBJ2-3; 7 nucleotides align to TRBD2. Germline V CDR1 and CDR2: SQVTM, ANQGSEA. The CDR3 is made up of 11 amino acids. Trimming at V came to 7 bases and at J to 5 bases, leaving 3 bases not matched to a gene. The chain's CDR3 is CSGWEGDTQYF. DNA for the CDR3: TGCAGCGGGTGGGAGGGAGATACGCAGTATTTT.

CDR3 DNA sequence: TGTGCCAGCAGCTTCTCAGTCCAGGGGGGGAAGCAGTACTTC. It is translated as CASSFSVQGGKQYF. The rearrangement joins TRBV7-9 to TRBJ2-7, with D perhaps being TRBD1 or TRBD2 (7 bases each). CDR1 SEHNR and CDR2 FQNEAQ come from the germline V gene (reference sequence). CDR3 length: 14 amino acids. V was clipped by 3 bases and J by 8 bases, with 17 bases between them.

The V and J genes are TRBV6-6 and TRBJ1-5, with D tentatively TRBD1 (5 bases). The ends were cut back, 2 bases at V and 1 base at J, with 12 bases in the middle. The germline V gene encodes CDR1 MNHNY and CDR2 SVGAGI (reference sequence). This CDR3 is 16 amino acids long. The CDR3 reads CASSYLTGASNQPQHF. DNA of the CDR3: TGTGCCAGCAGTTACCTAACAGGAGCAAGCAATCAGCCCCAGCATTTT.

The genes are TRBV7-2 and TRBJ2-7, with D possibly TRBD1 on 6 matching bases. V lost 5 bases and J lost 0, with 14 bases in between. Germline lookup yields CDR1 SGHTA and CDR2 FQGNSA. This CDR3 spans 15 amino acids. CDR3 in amino acids: CASSKTDSLSYEQYF. CDR3 in DNA: TGTGCCAGCAGCAAGACGGACAGCCTCTCCTACGAGCAGTACTTC.

The chain recombines TRBV11-3 with TRBJ2-1; 11 bases fit TRBD2. Unmatched junction bases numbered 1, after V lost 1 base and J lost 5 bases. Per germline, CDR1 SGHNT and CDR2 YENEEA. The CDR3 sequence is 15 residues long. DNA of the CDR3: TGTGCCAGCAGCTTAGTAGCGGGAGGGCACAATGAGCAGTTCTTC. Protein product: CASSLVAGGHNEQFF.

The genes are TRBV5-6 and TRBJ1-2, with a tentative D call TRBD1 (5 bases). Germline assignment: CDR1 SGHDT and CDR2 YYEEEE. V was shortened by 4 bases and J by 1 base, with 14 bases between the two germline ends. This CDR3 comprises 15 residues. The CDR3 spells CASSPGVGVNYGYTF. CDR3 bases: TGTGCCAGCAGCCCGGGGGTAGGAGTTAACTATGGCTACACCTTC.

This clone was counted only a few times. The rearrangement joins TRBV6-5 to TRBJ1-5; the D is unclear. V was clipped by 4 bases and J by 9 bases, with 19 bases between them. Germline assignment: CDR1 MNHEY and CDR2 SVGAGI. CDR3 length equals 15 residues. CDR3 region: CASSSSEGLWGPQHF. CDR3 coding DNA: TGTGCCAGCAGTTCCTCGGAGGGCCTTTGGGGGCCCCAGCATTTT.

This rearrangement joins TRBV30 to TRBJ2-2, with 10 nucleotides matching TRBD1. Trimming removed 4 bases from V and 4 bases from J; junction bases left unmatched: 3. This CDR3 is 14 amino acids long. The germline CDR1 and CDR2 sequences are GTSNPN and SVGIG (reference sequence). The CDR3: CAWTTGGVTGELFF. CDR3 nucleotides: TGTGCCTGGACGACAGGGGGCGTCACCGGGGAGCTGTTTTTT.

The rearrangement joins TRBV10-3 to TRBJ2-6; weak D call: TRBD2 (5 bases). Trimming pared 4 bases from V and 2 bases from J, leaving 6 bases between. The CDR3 sequence is 14 residues long. Per germline, CDR1 ENHRY and CDR2 SYGVKD. In nucleotides, the CDR3 is TGTGCCATCAGTGCGGGGACTGGGGCCAACGTCCTGACTTTC. Residues: CAISAGTGANVLTF.

The J gene is TRBJ1-2, the V gene TRBV27, with 10 positions matching TRBD1. V gave up 4 bases and J gave up 5 bases; unmatched junction bases: 7. From germline, CDR1 is MNHEY and CDR2 SMNVEV (reference sequence). The CDR3 length is 15 residues. The CDR3 loop is CASSSSGTGAYGYTF. CDR3 DNA sequence: TGTGCCAGCAGTTCCTCCGGGACAGGGGCTTATGGCTACACCTTC.